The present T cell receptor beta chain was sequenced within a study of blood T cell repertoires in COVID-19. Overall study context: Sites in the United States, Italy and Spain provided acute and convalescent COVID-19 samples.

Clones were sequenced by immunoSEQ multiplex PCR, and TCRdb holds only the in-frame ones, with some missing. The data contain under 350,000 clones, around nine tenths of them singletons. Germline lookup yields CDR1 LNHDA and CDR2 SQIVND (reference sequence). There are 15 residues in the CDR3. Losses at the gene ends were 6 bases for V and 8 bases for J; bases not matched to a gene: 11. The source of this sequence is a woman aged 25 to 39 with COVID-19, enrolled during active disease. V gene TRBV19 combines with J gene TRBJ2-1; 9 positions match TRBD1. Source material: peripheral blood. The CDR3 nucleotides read TGTGCCAGTAGACCCGGACAGGGGTTTGTCCATGAGCAGTTCTTC. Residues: CASRPGQGFVHEQFF.